What follows are 16 T cell receptor beta chains derived from one specimen sequenced in a study of PD-1 blockade in classical Hodgkin lymphoma (dated by TCRdb to the early 2020s). The time point label corresponds to: cycle 2 day 1 (C2D1) of nivolumab. Every trial patient had relapsed following autologous stem cell transplantation, and prior brentuximab vedotin exposure was what differed among cohorts A, B and C. Receptor amplification or capture employed the immunoSEQ multiplex PCR assay. Sourced from immuneACCESS, this table was stored by TCRdb with only in-frame sequences that have V and J called. A share of the clones is absent; for the studies checked, an unresolved V gene accounts for under half, and the remainder has no known explanation. The sample table lists under 75,000 clones, 85% to 90% of them with a count of one. About 5.8% of the sample is in the top ten clones. The specimen was peripheral blood mononuclear cells (PBMCs), collected before the second cycle of nivolumab. The receptors derive from a human donor with classical Hodgkin lymphoma.

This clone was recorded once. The rearrangement uses TRBV2 and TRBJ2-7; D perhaps matches TRBD1 (5 bases). The CDR3 sequence is 12 residues long. V lost 5 bases to trimming and J lost 7 bases, with 12 bases between them. Germline values: CDR1 SNHLY, CDR2 FYNNEI. The CDR3 reads CASSPGMGEQYF. The CDR3 DNA reads as TGTGCCAGCAGTCCAGGGATGGGGGAGCAGTACTTC.

The chain uses TRBV7-9 and TRBJ1-5, with no clear D. Germline V gives CDR1 SEHNR, CDR2 FQNEAQ (reference sequence). The CDR3 consists of 16 residues. V lost 3 bases and J 4 bases, leaving 16 bases between the germline ends. Written as DNA, the CDR3 is TGTGCCAGCAGCTTTTATGGCCAGGTGGTGAATCAGCCCCAGCATTTT. Translation: CASSFYGQVVNQPQHF.

This chain uses TRBV9 with TRBJ1-2; D possibly corresponds to TRBD1 (5 bases). This CDR3 region has 13 residues. V was trimmed by 3 bases and J by 9 bases, leaving 15 bases between them. Germline-derived CDR1 and CDR2 are SGDLS and YYNGEE. The CDR3 DNA reads as TGTGCCAGCAGCGACAGGCCGGTAGGAAGCTACACCTTC. It is translated as CASSDRPVGSYTF. The full variable domain, with the rest looked up from reference TRBV9 and TRBJ1-2, is DSGVTQTPKHLITATGQRVTLRCSPRSGDLSVYWYQQSLDQGLQFLIQYYNGEERAKGNILERFSAQQFPDLHSELNLSSLELGDSALYFCASSDRPVGSYTFGSGTRLTVV.

The chain uses TRBV5-1 and TRBJ2-7, with D maybe TRBD2 (7 bases). The CDR3 totals 14 residues. Trimming pared 6 bases from V and 0 bases from J, leaving 13 bases between. Germline V CDR1 and CDR2: SGHRS, YFSETQ. This CDR3 is CASKGGVSSYEQYF. The CDR3 DNA is TGCGCCAGCAAAGGGGGGGTCAGCTCCTACGAGCAGTACTTC. Complete variable domain (other parts from reference TRBV5-1 and TRBJ2-7): KAGVTQTPRYLIKTRGQQVTLSCSPISGHRSVSWYQQTPGQGLQFLFEYFSETQRNKGNFPGRFSGRQFSNSRSEMNVSTLELGDSALYLCASKGGVSSYEQYFGPGTRLTVT.

This sequence joins TRBV6-1 and TRBJ2-7; D possibly uses TRBD1 or TRBD2 (5 bases each). V was shortened by 4 bases and J by 3 bases, with 16 bases between the two germline ends. Germline V CDR1 and CDR2: MNHNS, SASEGT. CDR3 length: 15 amino acids. This CDR3 is CASSAEGRRYYEQYF. The CDR3 nucleotides are TGTGCCAGCAGTGCCGAGGGACGGCGCTACTACGAGCAGTACTTC.

The gene calls are TRBV15 and TRBJ2-2, with TRBD2 identical over 9 bases. The CDR3 is 17 residues long. V lost 0 bases to trimming and J lost 3 bases; unmatched junction nucleotides: 5. The germline CDR1 and CDR2 sequences are LNHNV and YYDKDF (reference sequence). CDR3 in amino acids: CATSRDPIAGDTGELFF. CDR3 nucleotide sequence: TGTGCCACCAGCAGAGACCCCATAGCGGGGGACACCGGGGAGCTGTTTTTT.

This chain connects TRBV5-1 to TRBJ2-7; D is perhaps TRBD2 (6 bases). From germline, CDR1 is SGHRS and CDR2 YFSETQ. There are 14 residues in the CDR3. Between the trimmed V and J ends, which lost 1 base and 7 bases, there was a span of 15 bases. The CDR3 bases are TGCGCCAGCAGCTTGATGTCAGGGCGGGGAGAGCAGTACTTC. It specifies CASSLMSGRGEQYF.

The chain combines TRBV5-1 with TRBJ1-6; D may be TRBD1 (6 bases). V lost 4 bases to trimming and J lost 4 bases, with 9 bases between them. CDR3 length: 14 residues. The germline CDR1 and CDR2 sequences are SGHRS and YFSETQ. CDR3 sequence (DNA): TGCGCCAGCAGCCTACAGGGTTATAATTCACCCCTCCACTTT. Amino acid sequence: CASSLQGYNSPLHF. Full variable domain (remainder filled in from reference TRBV5-1 and TRBJ1-6): KAGVTQTPRYLIKTRGQQVTLSCSPISGHRSVSWYQQTPGQGLQFLFEYFSETQRNKGNFPGRFSGRQFSNSRSEMNVSTLELGDSALYLCASSLQGYNSPLHFGNGTRLTVT.

The chain joins TRBV6-5 to TRBJ1-2; a weak D match, TRBD1 (5 bases). This CDR3 has 13 amino acids. CDR1 and CDR2 (germline): MNHEY, SVGAGI. Trimming stripped 6 bases from V and 2 bases from J, with 10 bases between. The CDR3 is CASRYDSNYGYTF. CDR3 bases: TGTGCCAGCAGGTACGACAGCAACTATGGCTACACCTTC.

The genes are TRBV30 and TRBJ2-3, with 9 bases lining up with TRBD1. CDR3 length: 13 amino acids. The ends lost 7 bases at V and 0 bases at J; junction bases unmatched: 2. CDR1 GTSNPN and CDR2 SVGIG come from the germline V gene (reference sequence). CDR3 amino acids: CASDRGSTDTQYF. In DNA, the CDR3 is TGTGCCTCGGACAGGGGAAGCACAGATACGCAGTATTTT.

V and J are TRBV27 and TRBJ2-7, with D perhaps assigned TRBD1 or TRBD2 (6 bases each). The CDR3 is made up of 15 amino acids. Trimming removed 4 bases from V and 5 bases from J, with 18 bases in between. CDR1 is MNHEY and CDR2 is SMNVEV in the germline V gene (reference sequence). In DNA form, the CDR3 reads TGTGCCAGCAGTTCCCCGGGGGCCCTTGTTGACGAGCAGTACTTC. Its translation: CASSSPGALVDEQYF.

V is TRBV7-8 and J is TRBJ1-2; D is unresolved. Looked up from germline, CDR1 is SGHVS and CDR2 is FQNEAQ. V was pared by 0 bases and J by 2 bases, with 16 bases between. This CDR3 is built from 17 residues. CDR3: CASSLATGVRTNYGYTF. The DNA for the CDR3 is TGTGCCAGCAGCTTAGCGACGGGTGTCAGAACGAACTATGGCTACACCTTC.

V usage is TRBV29-1 and J usage is TRBJ1-2, with D possibly TRBD1 on 6 matching bases. Germline V gene sequence: CDR1 SQVTM, CDR2 ANQGSEA. This CDR3 contains 14 residues. The V end was cut by 4 bases, the J end by 0 bases, with 12 bases between. CDR3 bases: TGCAGCGTTGGCCTAGGGGGTTCTAACTATGGCTACACCTTC. Translated, it gives CSVGLGGSNYGYTF.

The CDR3 nucleotides are TGTGCCAGCTCACCCTCGGGCAGTGACAACGAGCAGTACTTC. Translating it yields CASSPSGSDNEQYF. The rearrangement uses TRBV18 and TRBJ2-7; D is unclear. The ends were cut back, 3 bases at V and 5 bases at J, with 14 bases in the middle. This CDR3 is built from 14 residues. Germline values: CDR1 KGHSH, CDR2 LQKENI.

V and J are TRBV5-6 and TRBJ2-7; TRBD1 or TRBD2 may be the D gene (5 bases each). Germline V CDR1 and CDR2: SGHDT, YYEEEE. The V end was cut by 4 bases, the J end by 7 bases, with 15 bases between. CDR3 length equals 13 residues. CDR3 region: CASSQSPGPEQYF. In nucleotides, the CDR3 is TGTGCCAGCAGCCAGTCACCGGGGCCGGAGCAGTACTTC. The entire variable domain, with the rest obtained from reference TRBV5-6 and TRBJ2-7, is as follows: DAGVTQSPTHLIKTRGQQVTLRCSPKSGHDTVSWYQQALGQGPQFIFQYYEEEERQRGNFPDRFSGHQFPNYSSELNVNALLLGDSALYLCASSQSPGPEQYFGPGTRLTVT.

The V and J genes are TRBV5-1 and TRBJ1-1; 8 positions match TRBD1. Per the germline V gene, CDR1 is SGHRS and CDR2 is YFSETQ. This CDR3 spans 15 amino acids. Trimming at V came to 4 bases and at J to 5 bases, leaving 10 bases not matched to a gene. In DNA, the CDR3 is TGCGCCAGCAGCATTACAGGGGGTCAGGGGACTGAAGCTTTCTTT. Protein sequence: CASSITGGQGTEAFF.